The source of this T cell receptor beta chain is a study of identical twins. TCRdb analysed the 5' RACE reads with MiXCR anew, one entry per CDR3 protein. This table has some 710,000 distinct CDR3 sequences, around 6% appearing once. General study results and limits: Its conclusions, products of cross-sectional statistical analysis, did not come from following the same donors. Beta out-of-frame sequences showed weaker excess twin sharing. Models underestimated how often monozygotic twins shared out-of-frame TCR alpha.

To note about this clonotype: The antigen remains unidentified.

Trimming removed 0 bases at V and 5 bases at J, with 14 bases between. Germline V lookup: CDR1 SGHRS, CDR2 YFSETQ. The CDR3 is 15 amino acids. This receptor was taken from a man between 18 and 35 years old in good health. The sequenced sample was naive T cells sorted from blood. The chain combines TRBV5-1 with TRBJ1-2; D is unresolved. The CDR3 region is CASSLDGQYYYGYTF. Here the CDR3 DNA reads TGCGCCAGCAGCTTGGATGGGCAGTACTATTATGGCTACACCTTC.